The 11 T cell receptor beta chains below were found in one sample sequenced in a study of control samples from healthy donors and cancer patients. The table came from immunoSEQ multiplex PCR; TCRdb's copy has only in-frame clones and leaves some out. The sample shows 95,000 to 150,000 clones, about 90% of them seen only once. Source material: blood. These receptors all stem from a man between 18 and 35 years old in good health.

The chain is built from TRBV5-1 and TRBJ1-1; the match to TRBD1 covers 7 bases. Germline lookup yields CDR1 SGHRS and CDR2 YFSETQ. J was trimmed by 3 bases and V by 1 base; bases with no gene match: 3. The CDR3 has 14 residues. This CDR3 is CASSLYRGDTEAFF. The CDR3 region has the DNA TGCGCCAGCAGCTTGTACAGGGGCGACACTGAAGCTTTCTTT.

The chain's CDR3 is CATSDPQREQFF. The CDR3 coding sequence is TGTGCCACCAGTGATCCCCAGCGGGAACAGTTCTTC. The J gene is TRBJ2-1, the V gene TRBV24-1, with 7 bases that match TRBD2. The CDR3 covers 12 residues. Losses at the gene ends were 3 bases for V and 13 bases for J; bases not matched to a gene: 5. Germline CDR1 KGHDR, CDR2 SFDVKD.

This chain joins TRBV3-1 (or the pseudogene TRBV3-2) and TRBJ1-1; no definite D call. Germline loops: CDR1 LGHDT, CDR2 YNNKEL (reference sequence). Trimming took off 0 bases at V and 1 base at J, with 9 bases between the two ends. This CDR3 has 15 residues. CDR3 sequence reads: CASSQEPGPNTEAFF. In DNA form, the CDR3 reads TGTGCCAGCAGCCAAGAGCCAGGTCCGAACACTGAAGCTTTCTTT.

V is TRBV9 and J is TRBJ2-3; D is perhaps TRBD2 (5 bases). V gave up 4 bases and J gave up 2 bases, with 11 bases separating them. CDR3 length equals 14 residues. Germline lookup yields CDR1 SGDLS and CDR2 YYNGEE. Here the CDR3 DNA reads TGTGCCAGCAGCCCCGACTACCCCACAGATACGCAGTATTTT. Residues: CASSPDYPTDTQYF.

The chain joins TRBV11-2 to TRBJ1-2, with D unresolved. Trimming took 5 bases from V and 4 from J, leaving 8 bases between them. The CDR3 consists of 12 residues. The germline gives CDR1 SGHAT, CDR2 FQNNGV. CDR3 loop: CASSLGPYGYTF. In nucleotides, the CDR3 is TGTGCCAGCAGCCTCGGACCCTATGGCTACACCTTC.

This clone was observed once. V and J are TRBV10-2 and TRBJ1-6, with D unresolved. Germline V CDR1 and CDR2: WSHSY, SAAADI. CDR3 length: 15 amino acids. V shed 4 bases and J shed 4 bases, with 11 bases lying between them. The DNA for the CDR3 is TGCGCCAGCAGTGGGGCAGAGACTTATAATTCACCCCTCCACTTT. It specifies CASSGAETYNSPLHF.

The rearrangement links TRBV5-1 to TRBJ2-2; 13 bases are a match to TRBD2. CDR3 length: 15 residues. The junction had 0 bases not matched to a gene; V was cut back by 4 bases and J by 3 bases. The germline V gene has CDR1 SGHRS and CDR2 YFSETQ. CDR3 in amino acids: CASSGTSGDTGELFF. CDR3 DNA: TGCGCCAGCAGCGGGACTAGCGGGGACACCGGGGAGCTGTTTTTT.

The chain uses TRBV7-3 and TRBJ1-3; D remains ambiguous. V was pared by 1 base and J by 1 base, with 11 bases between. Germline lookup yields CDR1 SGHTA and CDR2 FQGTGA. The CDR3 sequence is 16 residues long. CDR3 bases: TGTGCCAGCAGCTTAATTCGGGAACGTTCTGGAAACACCATATATTTT. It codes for CASSLIRERSGNTIYF.

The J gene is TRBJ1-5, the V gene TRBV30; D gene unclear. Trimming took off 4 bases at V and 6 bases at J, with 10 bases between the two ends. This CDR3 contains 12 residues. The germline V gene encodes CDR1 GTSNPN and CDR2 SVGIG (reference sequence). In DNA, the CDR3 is TGTGCCTGGACAATGGGAAGTCAGCCCCAGCATTTT. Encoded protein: CAWTMGSQPQHF.

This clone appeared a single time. The CDR3 region is CATSRDLEQNTEAFF. The CDR3 nucleotides read TGTGCCACCAGCAGAGATTTGGAGCAGAACACTGAAGCTTTCTTT. The chain has TRBV15 and TRBJ1-1, with no clear D. The germline V and J ends were trimmed by 0 bases and 1 base, with 9 bases remaining between them. The CDR3 consists of 15 residues. Germline V gives CDR1 LNHNV, CDR2 YYDKDF (reference sequence). Supplemented by reference TRBV15 and TRBJ1-1, the full variable domain reads DAMVIQNPRYQVTQFGKPVTLSCSQTLNHNVMYWYQQKSSQAPKLLFHYYDKDFNNEADTPDNFQSRRPNTSFCFLDIRSPGLGDTAMYLCATSRDLEQNTEAFFGQGTRLTVV.

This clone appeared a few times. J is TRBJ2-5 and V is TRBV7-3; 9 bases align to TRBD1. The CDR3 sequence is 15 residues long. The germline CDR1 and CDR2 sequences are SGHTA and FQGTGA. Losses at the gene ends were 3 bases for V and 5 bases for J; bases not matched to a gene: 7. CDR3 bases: TGTGCCAGCAGCTTTACAGGGGGCAGGAAGGAGACCCAGTACTTC. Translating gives CASSFTGGRKETQYF.